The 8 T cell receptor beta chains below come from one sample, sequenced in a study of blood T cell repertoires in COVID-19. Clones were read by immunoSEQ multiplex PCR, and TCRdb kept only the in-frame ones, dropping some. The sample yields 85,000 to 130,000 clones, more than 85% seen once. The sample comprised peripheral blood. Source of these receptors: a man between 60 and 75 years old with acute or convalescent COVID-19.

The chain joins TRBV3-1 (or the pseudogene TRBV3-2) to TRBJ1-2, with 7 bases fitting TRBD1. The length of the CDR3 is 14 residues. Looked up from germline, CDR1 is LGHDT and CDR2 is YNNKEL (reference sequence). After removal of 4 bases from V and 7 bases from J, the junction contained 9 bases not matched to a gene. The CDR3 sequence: CASSLNRGVGGYTF. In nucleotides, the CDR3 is TGTGCCAGCAGCCTTAACAGGGGAGTCGGTGGCTACACCTTC.

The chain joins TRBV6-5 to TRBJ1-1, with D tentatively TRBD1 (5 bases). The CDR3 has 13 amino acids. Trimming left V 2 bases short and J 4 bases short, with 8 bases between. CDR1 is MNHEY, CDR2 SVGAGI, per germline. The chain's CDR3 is CASSYRGLTEAFF. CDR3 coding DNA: TGTGCCAGCAGTTACAGGGGTCTCACTGAAGCTTTCTTT.

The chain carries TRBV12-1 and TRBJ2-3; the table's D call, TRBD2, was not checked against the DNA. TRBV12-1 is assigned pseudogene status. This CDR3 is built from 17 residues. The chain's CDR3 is CASSFAWGGTGTDTQYF. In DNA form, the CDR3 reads TGTGCCAGCAGCTTTGCGTGGGGCGGGACGGGCACAGATACGCAGTATTTT.

CDR3 loop: CASSHLTGELFF. The CDR3 nucleotides are TGTGCCAGCAGCCACCTCACCGGGGAGCTGTTTTTT. V usage is TRBV14 and J usage is TRBJ2-2; D gene uncertain. The V and J ends lost 3 bases and 4 bases respectively, with 3 bases between them. CDR1 and CDR2 (germline): SGHDN, FVKESK. CDR3 length: 12 residues.

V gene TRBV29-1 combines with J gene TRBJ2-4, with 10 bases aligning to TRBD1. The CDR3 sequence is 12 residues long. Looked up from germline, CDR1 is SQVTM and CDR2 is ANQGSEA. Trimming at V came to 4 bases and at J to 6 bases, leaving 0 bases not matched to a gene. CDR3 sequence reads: CSVGQGANIQYF. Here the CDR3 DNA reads TGCAGCGTTGGACAGGGGGCAAACATTCAGTACTTC.

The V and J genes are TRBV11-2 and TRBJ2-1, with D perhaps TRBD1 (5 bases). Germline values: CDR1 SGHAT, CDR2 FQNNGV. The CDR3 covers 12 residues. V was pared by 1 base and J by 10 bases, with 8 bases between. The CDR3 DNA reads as TGTGCCAGCAGCTTAGGGCGACAGGAGCAGTTCTTC. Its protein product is CASSLGRQEQFF. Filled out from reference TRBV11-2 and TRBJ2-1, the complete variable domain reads EAGVAQSPRYKIIEKRQSVAFWCNPISGHATLYWYQQILGQGPKLLIQFQNNGVVDDSQLPKDRFSAERLKGVDSTLKIQPAKLEDSAVYLCASSLGRQEQFFGPGTRLTVL.

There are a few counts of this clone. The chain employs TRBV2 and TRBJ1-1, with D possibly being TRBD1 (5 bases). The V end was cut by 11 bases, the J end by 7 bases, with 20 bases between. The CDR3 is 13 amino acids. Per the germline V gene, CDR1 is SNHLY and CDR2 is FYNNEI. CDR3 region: CAYRGSVPHEAFF. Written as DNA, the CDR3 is TGTGCCTACCGGGGGTCCGTACCTCATGAAGCTTTCTTT. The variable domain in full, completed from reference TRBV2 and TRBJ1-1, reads EPEVTQTPSHQVTQMGQEVILRCVPISNHLYFYWYRQILGQKVEFLVSFYNNEISEKSEIFDDQFSVERPDGSNFTLKIRSTKLEDSAMYFCAYRGSVPHEAFFGQGTRLTVV.

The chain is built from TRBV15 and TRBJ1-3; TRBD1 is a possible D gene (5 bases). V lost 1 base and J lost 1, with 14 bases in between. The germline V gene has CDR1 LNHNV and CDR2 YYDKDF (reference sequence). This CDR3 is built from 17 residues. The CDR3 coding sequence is TGTGCCACCAGCAGAGCCCTTCCGACAGCGTCTGGAAACACCATATATTTT. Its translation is CATSRALPTASGNTIYF.